The rows below give T cell receptor beta chains drawn from one sample of a study of T-cell reconstitution after alpha-beta-depleted transplantation in children. TCRdb re-analysed the PCR reads in MiXCR, keeping a single row per CDR3 protein. The table records 440,000 or so distinct CDR3 sequences, about 40% of them present only once. Sequences were derived from PBMCs, sampled before TCRalphabeta/CD19-depleted stem cell transplant. All receptors come from a girl aged 2 to 10 with aplastic anemia, due to receive a stem cell transplant. Each CDR3 is given with its conserved first and last residue. Each record gives: V gene, clone size, CDR3 length, J gene, D gene, CDR3 protein, CDR3 DNA. The D gene is left open where the match is weak. Size is stated for part of the rows, as once, few or many counts, or as a class when the clone is expanded.

>TRBV7-2|many|17|TRBJ2-7|TRBD2
CASTPTGSSGATYEQYF
TGTGCCAGCACCCCAACAGGGTCTAGCGGGGCGACCTACGAGCAGTACTTC
>TRBV11-2|few|18|TRBJ2-5|TRBD2
CASSPYRLAGGLAKTQYF
TGTGCCAGCAGCCCATACCGACTAGCGGGAGGGCTTGCAAAGACCCAGTACTTC
>TRBV7-9|few|14|TRBJ2-5|-
CASSFLGPEETQYF
TGTGCCAGCAGCTTCCTGGGGCCCGAGGAGACCCAGTACTTC
>TRBV9|-|14|TRBJ2-1|-
CASKRADGDNEQFF
TGTGCCAGCAAGCGGGCCGACGGGGACAATGAGCAGTTCTTC
>TRBV7-8|-|18|TRBJ2-1|TRBD2
CASSLVRSSGGMGNEQFF
TGTGCCAGCAGCCTTGTCCGAAGTAGCGGGGGAATGGGCAATGAGCAGTTCTTC
>TRBV29-1|-|15|TRBJ1-2|-
CSVDFSDRINYGYTF
TGCAGCGTTGACTTTTCGGACAGAATTAACTATGGCTACACCTTC
>TRBV7-6|-|16|TRBJ2-5|TRBD2
CASSLVRLASQETQYF
TGTGCCAGCAGCTTAGTCCGACTAGCGAGCCAAGAGACCCAGTACTTC
>TRBV2|-|16|TRBJ2-7|TRBD1
CASRDNAGTGFYEQYF
TGTGCCAGCAGGGATAATGCCGGGACAGGGTTCTACGAGCAGTACTTC
>TRBV5-1|few|14|TRBJ2-3|-
CASSLIGGGDTQYF
TGCGCCAGCAGCTTGATTGGGGGAGGAGATACGCAGTATTTT
>TRBV20-1|-|11|TRBJ2-1|-
CRGGAGNEQFF
TGCAGGGGGGGGGCCGGAAATGAGCAGTTCTTC
>TRBV20-1|-|15|TRBJ1-4|-
CSARDFRGTNEKLFF
TGCAGTGCTAGAGATTTCCGGGGAACTAATGAAAAACTGTTTTTT
>TRBV6-1|few|13|TRBJ2-1|-
CASAGATLNEQFF
TGTGCCAGCGCAGGGGCGACTTTGAATGAGCAGTTCTTC
>TRBV10-3|-|13|TRBJ2-5|-
CAIGWGNGETQYF
TGTGCCATCGGTTGGGGGAACGGAGAGACCCAGTACTTC
>TRBV4-2|few|12|TRBJ2-7|-
CASSQRDYEQYF
TGTGCCAGCAGCCAAAGAGATTACGAGCAGTACTTC
>TRBV6-1|many|15|TRBJ1-5|-
CASSEIETAYSPQHF
TGTGCCAGCAGTGAAATTGAGACCGCTTACAGCCCCCAGCATTTT
>TRBV20-1|-|14|TRBJ1-1|-
CSAIPGTANTEAFF
TGCAGTGCTATTCCCGGGACGGCGAACACTGAAGCTTTCTTT
>TRBV7-2|-|13|TRBJ1-5|TRBD1
CASSATGAQPQHF
TGTGCCAGCAGCGCGACAGGGGCTCAGCCCCAGCATTTT
>TRBV28|few|12|TRBJ2-5|TRBD1
CASRGQVETQYF
TGTGCCAGCAGAGGACAGGTTGAGACCCAGTACTTC
>TRBV3-1|many|15|TRBJ2-7|-
CASSLDSSLIYEQYF
TGTGCCAGCAGCCTGGACTCATCCTTGATCTACGAGCAGTACTTC
>TRBV5-1|-|15|TRBJ2-2|TRBD1
CASSLGYQGAGELFF
TGCGCCAGCAGCTTGGGGTACCAGGGGGCCGGGGAGCTGTTTTTT
>TRBV11-2|-|17|TRBJ2-2|TRBD2
CASSKWPSGSNTGELFF
TGTGCCAGCAGCAAGTGGCCTAGCGGGTCGAACACCGGGGAGCTGTTTTTT
>TRBV7-2|many|14|TRBJ2-7|TRBD1
CASSLVTGDHEQYF
TGTGCCAGCAGCTTAGTTACAGGGGACCACGAGCAGTACTTC